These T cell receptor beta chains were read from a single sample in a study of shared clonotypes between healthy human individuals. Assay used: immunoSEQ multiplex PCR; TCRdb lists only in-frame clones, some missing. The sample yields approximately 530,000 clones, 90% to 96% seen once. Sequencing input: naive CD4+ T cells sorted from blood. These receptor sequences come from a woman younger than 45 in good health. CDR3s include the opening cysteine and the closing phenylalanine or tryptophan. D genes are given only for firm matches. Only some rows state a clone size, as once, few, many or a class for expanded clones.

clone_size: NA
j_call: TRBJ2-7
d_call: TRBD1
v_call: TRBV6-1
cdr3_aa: CASSEGTGGREQYF
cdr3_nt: TGTGCCAGCAGTGAAGGCACAGGGGGCCGTGAGCAGTACTTC

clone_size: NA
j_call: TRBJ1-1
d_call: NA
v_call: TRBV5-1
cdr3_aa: CASSLLQGASAFF
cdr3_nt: TGCGCCAGCAGCCTGCTGCAGGGTGCGTCAGCTTTCTTT

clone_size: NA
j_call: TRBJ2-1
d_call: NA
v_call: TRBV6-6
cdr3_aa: CAGSGPNNEQFF
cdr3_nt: TGTGCCGGTTCGGGACCAAACAATGAGCAGTTCTTC

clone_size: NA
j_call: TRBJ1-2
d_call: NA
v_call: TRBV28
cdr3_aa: CASSSPPAFYGYTF
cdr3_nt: TGTGCCAGCAGTTCCCCCCCAGCTTTCTATGGCTACACCTTC

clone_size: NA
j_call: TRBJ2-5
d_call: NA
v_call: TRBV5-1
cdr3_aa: CASQLNEETQYF
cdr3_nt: TGCGCCAGCCAGCTCAATGAAGAGACCCAGTACTTC

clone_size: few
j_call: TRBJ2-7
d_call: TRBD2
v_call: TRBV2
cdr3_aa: CASSEGLAGGSHEQYF
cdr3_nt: TGTGCCAGCAGTGAAGGGCTAGCGGGAGGTAGCCACGAGCAGTACTTC

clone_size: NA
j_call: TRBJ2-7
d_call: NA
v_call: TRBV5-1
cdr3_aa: CASSFAARGTQSYEQYF
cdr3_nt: TGCGCCAGCAGCTTCGCAGCCAGAGGGACACAATCCTACGAGCAGTACTTC

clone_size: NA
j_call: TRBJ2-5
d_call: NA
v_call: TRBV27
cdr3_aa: CASSPLETQYF
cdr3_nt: TGTGCCAGCAGTCCCCTTGAGACCCAGTACTTC

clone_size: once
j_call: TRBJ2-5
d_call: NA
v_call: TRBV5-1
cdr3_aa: CASSPGPKLGGTQYF
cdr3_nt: TGCGCCAGCAGCCCAGGGCCGAAACTAGGAGGGACCCAGTACTTC

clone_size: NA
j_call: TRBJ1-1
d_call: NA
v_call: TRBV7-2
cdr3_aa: CASSLEENPNTEAFF
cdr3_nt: TGTGCCAGCAGCTTAGAGGAAAACCCGAACACTGAAGCTTTCTTT

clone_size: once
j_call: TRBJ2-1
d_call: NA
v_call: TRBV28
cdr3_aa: CASTAGSQYNEQFF
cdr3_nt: TGTGCCAGCACCGCTGGGTCCCAGTACAATGAGCAGTTCTTC

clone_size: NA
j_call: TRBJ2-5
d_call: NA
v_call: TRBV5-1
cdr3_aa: CASSLWLDSPTQYF
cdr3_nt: TGCGCCAGCAGCTTATGGCTGGACAGCCCTACCCAGTACTTC

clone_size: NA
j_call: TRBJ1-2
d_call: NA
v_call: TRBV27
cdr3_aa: CASSPRPVGGYTF
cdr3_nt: TGTGCCAGCAGTCCGCGGCCCGTGGGTGGCTACACCTTC

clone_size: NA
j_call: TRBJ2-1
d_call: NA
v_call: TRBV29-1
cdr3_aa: CSVRQTGLDEQFF
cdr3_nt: TGCAGCGTCCGCCAGACGGGCTTAGACGAGCAGTTCTTC

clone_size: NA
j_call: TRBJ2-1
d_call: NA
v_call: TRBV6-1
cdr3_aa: CASREGATYNEQFF
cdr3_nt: TGTGCCTCAAGGGAGGGGGCAACCTACAATGAGCAGTTCTTC